The clone carrying this TCR beta chain was observed a handful of times. These data come from a study of T-cell reconstitution after alpha-beta-depleted transplantation in children. The authors prepared the TCRbeta library with unique molecular identifiers. One entry per CDR3 protein, called by TCRdb with MiXCR from the PCR reads. Counted here are around 400,000 distinct CDR3 sequences, roughly a tenth occurring once; the ten biggest clones make up 5% to 6.5%. The material sequenced was PBMCs from the stem cell graft donor, taken from the stem cell graft. The receptor was isolated from a human donor who donated a stem cell graft to a child with acute myeloid leukemia.

CDR3 in DNA: TGCAGCGTGGCCTATGCTGGCGAAAAACTGTTTTTT. Translating it yields CSVAYAGEKLFF. This chain connects TRBV29-1 to TRBJ1-4; D unresolved. Deletions cut 6 bases from V and 8 bases from J, with 13 bases between. The germline V gene encodes CDR1 SQVTM and CDR2 ANQGSEA. The CDR3 has 12 amino acids.